A selection of T cell receptor beta chains follows, all from one sample in a study of cytomegalovirus exposure and HLA in healthy donors. Profiling relied on immunoSEQ multiplex PCR, and the TCRdb table lists in-frame clones only, not all of them. The table has some 70,000 clones, 85% seen once; the top ten hold less than 3%. Sample: PBMCs. All receptors derive from a man aged 25-40 years in good health and CMV-seronegative. Both conserved end residues are part of each CDR3. The D gene is left open where the match is weak. A clone size is listed for some rows: how often the clone was seen (once, few, many), or a class if it is expanded.

J: TRBJ2-1; D: TRBD1; V: TRBV6-5; size: NA; CDR3: CASSLDRALREQFF; DNA: TGTGCCAGCAGTCTGGACAGGGCACTGCGCGAGCAGTTCTTC
J: TRBJ2-3; D: NA; V: TRBV27; size: few; CDR3: CASSSGTRHTDTQYF; DNA: TGTGCCAGCAGTTCCGGGACAAGACACACAGATACGCAGTATTTT
J: TRBJ2-1; D: TRBD2; V: TRBV6-6; size: NA; CDR3: CASSYAGVSNEQFF; DNA: TGTGCCAGCAGTTATGCGGGGGTCAGCAATGAGCAGTTCTTC
J: TRBJ2-1; D: TRBD1; V: TRBV9; size: NA; CDR3: CASSTGQGSYNEQFF; DNA: TGTGCCAGCAGCACCGGACAGGGTTCCTACAATGAGCAGTTCTTC
J: TRBJ2-1; D: NA; V: TRBV11-3; size: NA; CDR3: CASSPRNRIGRLNRNEQFF; DNA: TGTGCCAGCAGCCCGCGTAACCGAATTGGGCGTTTAAACCGCAATGAGCAGTTCTTC
J: TRBJ2-5; D: TRBD1; V: TRBV27; size: NA; CDR3: CASSLRGDRVQTQYF; DNA: TGTGCCAGCAGTTTAAGGGGGGACAGGGTTCAGACCCAGTACTTC
J: TRBJ2-7; D: NA; V: TRBV2; size: NA; CDR3: CASSYSSYEQYF; DNA: TGTGCCAGCAGCTACAGCTCCTACGAGCAGTACTTC
J: TRBJ1-2; D: TRBD1; V: TRBV5-1; size: NA; CDR3: CASSLIGGTGGEYGYTF; DNA: TGCGCCAGCAGCTTGATTGGCGGGACAGGGGGAGAGTATGGCTACACCTTC
J: TRBJ2-2; D: NA; V: TRBV5-6; size: NA; CDR3: CASSRHDTGELFF; DNA: TGTGCCAGCAGCCGACATGACACCGGGGAGCTGTTTTTT
J: TRBJ1-2; D: NA; V: TRBV28; size: NA; CDR3: CASRGQGYTF; DNA: TGTGCCAGCAGGGGGCAAGGCTACACCTTC
J: TRBJ2-1; D: TRBD1; V: TRBV7-8; size: NA; CDR3: CASSRGTGFYNEQFF; DNA: TGTGCCAGCAGCCGAGGGACAGGGTTTTACAATGAGCAGTTCTTC
J: TRBJ2-7; D: NA; V: TRBV5-4; size: NA; CDR3: CASSLTGRGEQYF; DNA: TGTGCCAGCAGCTTAACAGGGCGAGGCGAGCAGTACTTC